The sequence of this T cell receptor beta chain was determined in a study of immune evolution from preneoplasia to lung adenocarcinoma (dated by TCRdb to about 2021). Broadly, across the study: HLA loss of heterozygosity was seen in approximately 6.5%, 16% and 36% of AIS, MIA and ADC lesions, and in no AAH lesions. The study profiled immune contexture across lung adenocarcinoma precursors and invasive adenocarcinoma using immune gene expression, TCR sequencing and multiplex immunofluorescence. Resected precursor lesions (AAH, AIS, MIA) and invasive adenocarcinomas were compared against paired morphologically normal lung tissue. Sample size was determined by specimen availability and not by a prior power calculation. The immune data were integrated with whole exome sequencing and methylation data from the same cohort of nodules. The overall cohort comprised just under 55 patients with pulmonary nodules who underwent surgical resection. A total of 45 to 55 patients contributed TCR sequencing data. It was reported in the study that about a hundred samples were used for TCR sequencing. POLYSOLVER was used to infer Class I HLA alleles from exome data, while LOHHLA was used to detect allele-specific HLA loss.

Using the immunoSEQ hsTCRbeta Kit, TCR beta CDR3 regions were sequenced from DNA. As for the original processing: TCR sequencing data were analysed with the ImmunoSEQ Analyzer. T cell clonality was defined as 1 minus Pielou's evenness, calculated on productive rearrangements. The inverse Simpson index, applied to productive templates, was used to measure T cell diversity. T cell density was expressed as TCR beta template counts normalized to usable DNA, with usable DNA estimated by amplifying and sequencing housekeeping genes. Two-sided Kruskal-Wallis tests were used to compare TCR metrics across histologic stages. Held by TCRdb, this immuneACCESS table contains in-frame sequences only and omits some clones. Under half of the omission traces to an unresolved V gene where checked; the cause of the rest is unknown. The V and J calls and the clone size are those of that table, but D and trimming were determined from the DNA. In this sample the table shows 35,000 to 40,000 clones, 74% of which occur a single time. The ten largest make up under 7.5% of the sample.

Patients underwent resection in Japan or China between about 2014 and 2017. Histologic diagnosis of each case was confirmed independently by two lung cancer pathologists on H&E slides. Premalignant or tumor cells were enriched for nucleic acid extraction by macro-dissection performed after pathologic assessment. DNA was isolated from FFPE tissue using the AllPrep DNA/RNA FFPE Kit. About this clone itself: Its binding antigen is unknown. No quality values exist for individual bases; no much larger clone is one base distant.

What the authors observed across the whole study: Normal lung had the highest top T cell clone frequencies, which appeared to decline progressively from AAH through AIS, MIA and invasive adenocarcinoma. KRAS-mutant nodules showed the highest T cell clonality compared with EGFR-mutant or double wild-type lesions. Because all patients were from Japan and China, applicability to Western populations was uncertain. Normal lung showed the highest clonality, whereas later-stage lesions appeared to have higher T cell density and diversity but lower clonality. The findings reflected association rather than direct causation, and larger cohorts with long-term follow-up and longitudinal biopsies were considered necessary.

The germline V gene supplies CDR1 MDHEN and CDR2 SYDVKM. The CDR3 has 13 amino acids, counting the end cysteine and phenylalanine. Left in the record is the CDR3 DNA by itself, 39 bases read in frame from the first base. The junction carries 14 bases between V and J, which are trimmed by 8 bases and 4 bases respectively. This receptor chain uses TRBV28 and TRBJ2-5; the D segment could be TRBD1, given 6 matching bases. The receptor was isolated from a person aged 55 to 69 with lung adenocarcinoma. Sequenced: FFPE invasive lung adenocarcinoma tissue. The cell subset or site tag for this specimen amounts to: frankly invasive lung adenocarcinoma (ADC). CDR3 reads: CASRKQGAETQYF. The sequence in DNA is TGTGCCAGCCGGAAACAGGGAGCAGAGACCCAGTACTTC.